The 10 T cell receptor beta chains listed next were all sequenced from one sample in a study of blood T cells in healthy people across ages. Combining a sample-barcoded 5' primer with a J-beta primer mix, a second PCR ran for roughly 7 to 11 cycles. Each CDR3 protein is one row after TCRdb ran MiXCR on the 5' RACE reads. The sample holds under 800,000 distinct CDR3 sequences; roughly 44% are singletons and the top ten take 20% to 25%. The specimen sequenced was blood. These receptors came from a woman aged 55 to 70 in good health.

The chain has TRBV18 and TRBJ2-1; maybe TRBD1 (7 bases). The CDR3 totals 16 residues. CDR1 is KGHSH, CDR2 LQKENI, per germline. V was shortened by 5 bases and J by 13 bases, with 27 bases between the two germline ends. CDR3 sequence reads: CASSSSLTRGVETQFF. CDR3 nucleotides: TGTGCCAGCTCATCATCTCTCACCAGGGGGGTAGAGACCCAGTTCTTC.

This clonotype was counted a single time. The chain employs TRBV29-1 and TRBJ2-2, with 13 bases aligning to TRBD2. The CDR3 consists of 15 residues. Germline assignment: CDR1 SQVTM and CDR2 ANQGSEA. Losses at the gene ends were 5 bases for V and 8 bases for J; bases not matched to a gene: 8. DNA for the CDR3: TGCAGCGTTACTGGGACTAGCGGGGTTTTGGGGGAGCTGTTTTTT. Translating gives CSVTGTSGVLGELFF.

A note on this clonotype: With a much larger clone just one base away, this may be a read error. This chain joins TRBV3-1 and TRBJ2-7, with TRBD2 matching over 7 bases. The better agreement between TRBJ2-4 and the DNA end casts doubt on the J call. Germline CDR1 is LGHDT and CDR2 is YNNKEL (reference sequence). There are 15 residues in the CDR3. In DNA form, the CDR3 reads TGTGCCAGCAGCGCGCCGCAAGCGGGGTCCAACATTCAGTACTTC. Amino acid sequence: CASSAPQAGSNIQYF.

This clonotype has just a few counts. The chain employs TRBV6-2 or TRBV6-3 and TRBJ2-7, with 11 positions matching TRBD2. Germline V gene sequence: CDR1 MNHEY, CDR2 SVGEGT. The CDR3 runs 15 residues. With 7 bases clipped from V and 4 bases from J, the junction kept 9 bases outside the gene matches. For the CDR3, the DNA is TGTGCCAGCACCCTCGGGGGGACTAGCGGATACGAGCAGTACTTC. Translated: CASTLGGTSGYEQYF.

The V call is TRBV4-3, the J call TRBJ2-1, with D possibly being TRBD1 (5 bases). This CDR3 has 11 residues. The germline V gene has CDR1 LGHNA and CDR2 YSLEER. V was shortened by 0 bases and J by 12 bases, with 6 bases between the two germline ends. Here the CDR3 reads CASSQDRVQFF. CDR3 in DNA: TGCGCCAGCAGCCAAGACAGGGTGCAGTTCTTC.

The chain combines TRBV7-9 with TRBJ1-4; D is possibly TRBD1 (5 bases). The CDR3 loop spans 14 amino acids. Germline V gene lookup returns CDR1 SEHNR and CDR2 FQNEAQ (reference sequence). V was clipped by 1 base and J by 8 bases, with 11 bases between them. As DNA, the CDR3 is TGTGCCAGCAGCTTAGGACAGTGGCACGAAAAACTGTTTTTT. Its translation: CASSLGQWHEKLFF.

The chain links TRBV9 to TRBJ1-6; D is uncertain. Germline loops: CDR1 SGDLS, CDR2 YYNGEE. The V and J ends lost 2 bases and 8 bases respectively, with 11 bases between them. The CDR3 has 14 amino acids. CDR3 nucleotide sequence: TGTGCCAGCAGCGTCGGGGAACTGGATTCACCCCTCCACTTT. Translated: CASSVGELDSPLHF.

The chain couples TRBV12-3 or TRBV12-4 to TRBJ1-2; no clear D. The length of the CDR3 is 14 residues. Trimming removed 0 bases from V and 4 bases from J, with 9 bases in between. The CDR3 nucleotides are TGTGCCAGCAGTTTAGCGTCGGCAGCCTATGGCTACACCTTC. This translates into CASSLASAAYGYTF.

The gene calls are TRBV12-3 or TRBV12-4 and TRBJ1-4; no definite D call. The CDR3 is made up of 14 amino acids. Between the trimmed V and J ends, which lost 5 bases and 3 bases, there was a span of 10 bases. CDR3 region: CASSPGPANEKLFF. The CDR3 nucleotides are TGTGCCAGCAGTCCCGGACCGGCTAATGAAAAACTGTTTTTT.

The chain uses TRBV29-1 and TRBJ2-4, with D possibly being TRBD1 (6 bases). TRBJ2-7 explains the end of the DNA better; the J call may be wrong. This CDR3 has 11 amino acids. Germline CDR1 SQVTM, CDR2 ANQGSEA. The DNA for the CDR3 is TGCAGCGGTTACAGGGATTACGAGCAGTACTTC. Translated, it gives CSGYRDYEQYF.